This T cell receptor beta chain is from a study of PD-1 blockade in classical Hodgkin lymphoma. This CDR3 spans 16 amino acids. V dropped 4 bases and J dropped 2 bases, with 17 bases sitting between them. Germline loops: CDR1 MNHNY, CDR2 SVGAGI (reference sequence). Time point noted: cycle 4 day 1 (C4D1), after about 6 weeks of nivolumab. Every patient was affected by relapse after autologous stem cell transplantation, while exposure to brentuximab vedotin was not uniform. Magnetic negative selection was used to purify CD8+ T cells from thawed PBMCs. Best outcomes ranged across complete response, partial response and progressive disease. This table comes from immunoSEQ multiplex PCR, and its TCRdb copy is limited to in-frame clones, with some not included. The repertoire holds fewer than 3,500 clones, with 75% as singletons.

This chain uses TRBV6-6 with TRBJ1-2; TRBD1 might be the D (6 bases). Source: CD8+ T cells from blood, taken before the fourth cycle of nivolumab. The sequence was obtained from a human donor with classical Hodgkin lymphoma. The CDR3 DNA is TGTGCCAGCAGTTTACTTGAGGGGACACCAAACTATGGCTACACCTTC. It yields the protein CASSLLEGTPNYGYTF.